Listed here are 28 T cell receptor beta chains from one sample, sequenced in a study of blood T cell repertoires in COVID-19. Only in-frame clones appear in the TCRdb table, and some are missing; sequencing was by immunoSEQ multiplex PCR. Here the sample spans 300,000 or so clones, about 91% being singletons. Sequenced: peripheral blood. The receptor source for this set is a woman in her twenties or thirties who had recovered from COVID-19.

This rearrangement joins TRBV6-5 to TRBJ2-7; possible D gene TRBD2, 5 bases. Germline V gives CDR1 MNHEY, CDR2 SVGAGI. The CDR3 is 14 residues long. Trimming pared 10 bases from V and 1 base from J, leaving 17 bases between. Written as DNA, the CDR3 is TGTGCCACCTCAACCACCAGGACTTCCTACGAGCAGTACTTC. Translating it yields CATSTTRTSYEQYF.

The genes are TRBV7-2 and TRBJ2-1, with 11 bases matching TRBD2. The CDR3 totals 14 residues. V shed 6 bases, J shed 8 bases, and the junction held 6 bases outside the gene matches. The germline V gene has CDR1 SGHTA and CDR2 FQGNSA. As DNA, the CDR3 is TGTGCCAGCAGATATAGCGGGGGGGCCTATGAGCAGTTCTTC. It codes for CASRYSGGAYEQFF.

The chain couples TRBV6-5 to TRBJ2-3; D perhaps matches TRBD1 (5 bases). CDR1 is MNHEY and CDR2 is SVGAGI in the germline V gene. Deletions cut 7 bases from V and 0 bases from J, with 8 bases between. The CDR3 has 13 residues. CDR3 DNA sequence: TGTGCCAGCATCGACAGCAGCACAGATACGCAGTATTTT. Translating it yields CASIDSSTDTQYF.

The gene calls are TRBV4-2 and TRBJ2-3; 8 bases are shared with TRBD2. V shed 1 base and J 6 bases; nucleotides not matched to a gene: 3. This CDR3 has 14 amino acids. Germline loops: CDR1 LGHNA, CDR2 YNFKEQ. CDR3 residues: CASSQGTSQDTQYF. The CDR3, as DNA: TGTGCCAGCAGCCAAGGGACTAGCCAGGATACGCAGTATTTT.

V usage is TRBV25-1 and J usage is TRBJ2-2; 12 nucleotides agree with TRBD2. This CDR3 contains 14 residues. The V segment lost 8 bases and the J segment 7 bases; nucleotides outside the gene matches: 5. Germline values: CDR1 MGHDK, CDR2 SYGVNS. The chain's CDR3 is CASARLAGDGELFF. The DNA of the CDR3 is TGTGCCAGCGCCAGACTAGCGGGGGACGGGGAGCTGTTTTTT.

The chain uses TRBV3-1 (or the pseudogene TRBV3-2) and TRBJ1-1, with D possibly TRBD1 on 5 matching bases. Germline V gene data show CDR1 as LGHDT and CDR2 as YNNKEL (reference sequence). CDR3 length equals 14 residues. The V and J ends lost 0 bases and 5 bases respectively, with 10 bases between them. The DNA for the CDR3 is TGTGCCAGCAGCCAAGAGTGGGGGGAGACTGAAGCTTTCTTT. As protein: CASSQEWGETEAFF.

This chain uses TRBV20-1 with TRBJ2-5; no firm D call. CDR1 and CDR2 from the germline V gene are DFQATT and SNEGSKA (reference sequence). This CDR3 region has 15 residues. Trimming removed 3 bases at V and 2 bases at J, with 16 bases between. In DNA form, the CDR3 reads TGCAGTGCTAGTCCGCTAGTAGATCGTCAAGAGACCCAGTACTTC. As protein: CSASPLVDRQETQYF.

V is TRBV21-1 and J is TRBJ2-1; TRBD2, as called in the table, went unchecked against the DNA. TRBV21-1 is a pseudogene segment. The CDR3 has 17 amino acids. Here the CDR3 reads CASSKGDGGAPYNEQFF. For the CDR3, the DNA is TGTGCCAGCAGCAAAGGTGACGGGGGGGCGCCCTACAATGAGCAGTTCTTC.

The rearrangement uses TRBV7-7 and TRBJ2-1; 9 positions match TRBD2. Germline V gives CDR1 SSHAT, CDR2 FNYEAQ (reference sequence). This CDR3 has 15 residues. The junction had 6 bases not matched to a gene; V was cut back by 1 base and J by 8 bases. Here the CDR3 reads CASSLELAGVDEQFF. CDR3 nucleotides: TGTGCCAGCAGCTTAGAATTAGCGGGGGTCGATGAGCAGTTCTTC.

The chain carries TRBV19 and TRBJ1-5, with D perhaps matching TRBD1 (6 bases). The CDR3 loop spans 14 amino acids. Trimming stripped 6 bases from V and 2 bases from J, with 11 bases between. The germline gives CDR1 LNHDA, CDR2 SQIVND (reference sequence). CDR3 protein: CASRDGGGNQPQHF. For the CDR3, the DNA is TGTGCCAGTAGGGATGGGGGCGGCAATCAGCCCCAGCATTTT.

The V call is TRBV7-7, the J call TRBJ2-6, with a weak D call TRBD1 (6 bases). The V end lost 9 bases, the J end lost 0 bases, and 15 bases lay between the germline ends. CDR3 length: 16 residues. Germline assignment: CDR1 SSHAT and CDR2 FNYEAQ (reference sequence). CDR3 bases: TGTGCCAGTACCCCGGGACACCGCTCTGGGGCCAACGTCCTGACTTTC. Amino acid sequence: CASTPGHRSGANVLTF. The entire variable domain, with the rest obtained from reference TRBV7-7 and TRBJ2-6, is as follows: GAGVSQSPRYKVTKRGQDVTLRCDPISSHATLYWYQQALGQGPEFLTYFNYEAQPDKSGLPSDRFSAERPEGSISTLTIQRTEQRDSAMYRCASTPGHRSGANVLTFGAGSRLTVL.

The chain couples TRBV24-1 to TRBJ1-1; D remains unclear. The CDR3 length is 11 residues. V was pared by 4 bases and J by 10 bases, with 9 bases between. Germline CDR1 reads KGHDR; CDR2 reads SFDVKD. This chain's CDR3 is CATSDTEGAFF. The CDR3 nucleotides are TGTGCCACCAGTGACACCGAGGGAGCTTTCTTT.

The rearrangement joins TRBV7-2 to TRBJ1-2, with 8 bases identical to TRBD1. Germline V gene sequence: CDR1 SGHTA, CDR2 FQGNSA. The CDR3 extends over 14 amino acids. V was pared by 2 bases and J by 4 bases, with 3 bases of the junction left unmatched. The CDR3 nucleotides read TGTGCCAGCAGCTTACTGGGACAGGTCTATGGCTACACCTTC. Protein product: CASSLLGQVYGYTF.

The V call is TRBV3-1 (or the pseudogene TRBV3-2), the J call TRBJ2-1; TRBD2 matches at 9 bases. Trimming cost V 0 bases and J 7 bases; bases outside gene matches: 10. The CDR3 extends over 17 amino acids. CDR1 and CDR2 from the germline V gene are LGHDT and YNNKEL (reference sequence). The CDR3 is CASSQEARAGGRNEQFF. Here the CDR3 DNA reads TGTGCCAGCAGCCAAGAGGCGAGGGCGGGGGGGAGAAATGAGCAGTTCTTC.

The chain combines TRBV12-5 with TRBJ1-2; no firm D call. This CDR3 is 13 amino acids long. Germline CDR1 and CDR2: LGHNT and FRNRAP. The V end lost 3 bases, the J end lost 7 bases, and 12 bases lay between the germline ends. The CDR3 nucleotides are TGTGCTAGTGGTTTCTCGGAGGTGGGTGGCTACACCTTC. Protein sequence: CASGFSEVGGYTF.

The chain couples TRBV5-1 to TRBJ2-3; 7 bases agree with TRBD1. In germline, CDR1 is SGHRS, CDR2 YFSETQ. CDR3 length: 15 amino acids. Trimming removed 0 bases from V and 3 bases from J; junction bases left unmatched: 4. The CDR3 sequence is CASSLGTGRTDTQYF. Here the CDR3 DNA reads TGCGCCAGCAGCTTGGGGACAGGCAGGACAGATACGCAGTATTTT.

The CDR3, as DNA: TGTGCCAGCAGCAGGACAGATATCCACGAGCAGTACTTC. This gives the protein CASSRTDIHEQYF. The chain couples TRBV7-2 to TRBJ2-7, with a possible D match to TRBD1 (6 bases). This CDR3 has 13 residues. Germline V gives CDR1 SGHTA, CDR2 FQGNSA. Trimming pared 5 bases from V and 5 bases from J, leaving 13 bases between. The entire variable domain, with the rest obtained from reference TRBV7-2 and TRBJ2-7, is as follows: GAGVSQSPSNKVTEKGKDVELRCDPISGHTALYWYRQSLGQGLEFLIYFQGNSAPDKSGLPSDRFSAERTGGSVSTLTIQRTQQEDSAVYLCASSRTDIHEQYFGPGTRLTVT.

The V call is TRBV5-4, the J call TRBJ1-2; 9 nucleotides line up with TRBD1. V shed 0 bases, J shed 4 bases, and the junction held 1 base outside the gene matches. The CDR3 totals 14 residues. Germline V gene lookup returns CDR1 SGHNT and CDR2 YYREEE (reference sequence). The DNA for the CDR3 is TGTGCCAGCAGCTTGGAACAGGGGGCCTATGGCTACACCTTC. It yields the protein CASSLEQGAYGYTF.

J is TRBJ2-7 and V is TRBV29-1; 9 bases fit TRBD1. V trimming: 4 bases; J trimming: 3 bases; junction bases outside the gene matches: 7. The CDR3 is 14 amino acids. Germline V gene lookup returns CDR1 SQVTM and CDR2 ANQGSEA. As DNA, the CDR3 is TGCAGCGTTGTTCCGGGACAGGGTAGCTACGAGCAGTACTTC. Amino acids: CSVVPGQGSYEQYF.

The CDR3 protein is CASSLVGQGEANTEAFF. CDR3 nucleotides: TGTGCCAGCAGCTTAGTGGGACAGGGGGAGGCGAACACTGAAGCTTTCTTT. This chain uses TRBV11-3 with TRBJ1-1, with 11 bases matching TRBD1. CDR3 length equals 17 residues. After removal of 1 base from V and 1 base from J, the junction contained 5 bases not matched to a gene. Germline CDR1 is SGHNT and CDR2 is YENEEA.

J is TRBJ1-1 and V is TRBV10-3; D is uncertain. Germline V gene lookup returns CDR1 ENHRY and CDR2 SYGVKD. There are 13 residues in the CDR3. V was cut by 4 bases and J by 1 base, with 7 bases left in between. This CDR3 reads CAISGRSNTEAFF. The DNA for the CDR3 is TGTGCCATCAGTGGGAGGTCGAACACTGAAGCTTTCTTT.

This chain links TRBV19 with TRBJ1-5, with D maybe TRBD1 (6 bases). Looked up from germline, CDR1 is LNHDA and CDR2 is SQIVND (reference sequence). V lost 3 bases and J 6 bases, leaving 15 bases between the germline ends. This CDR3 comprises 15 residues. The CDR3 nucleotides are TGTGCCAGTAGTATTCGATGGGGGCGCGGTCAGCCCCAGCATTTT. Residues: CASSIRWGRGQPQHF.

V and J are TRBV5-1 and TRBJ1-1; 7 bases map to TRBD1. Trimming removed 4 bases from V and 1 base from J; junction bases left unmatched: 10. Looked up from germline, CDR1 is SGHRS and CDR2 is YFSETQ. The CDR3 consists of 16 residues. The CDR3 nucleotides are TGCGCCAGCAGCCGCCTGGGTACAGGGGAGAACACTGAAGCTTTCTTT. The encoded protein is CASSRLGTGENTEAFF.

V and J are TRBV7-6 and TRBJ1-1; D ambiguous. Germline CDR1 and CDR2: SGHVS and FNYEAQ. Trimming took off 2 bases at V and 4 bases at J, with 17 bases between the two ends. CDR3 length: 16 amino acids. For the CDR3, the DNA is TGTGCCAGCAGCTTAAGTTCTATCAAATCTGGCACTGAAGCTTTCTTT. The encoded protein is CASSLSSIKSGTEAFF.

The chain combines TRBV9 with TRBJ2-3; 8 nucleotides line up with TRBD2. After removal of 4 bases from V and 2 bases from J, the junction contained 6 bases not matched to a gene. Looked up from germline, CDR1 is SGDLS and CDR2 is YYNGEE. This CDR3 is built from 15 residues. CDR3 sequence (DNA): TGTGCCAGCAGCCAGTTAGCGGGGAACACAGATACGCAGTATTTT. It translates to CASSQLAGNTDTQYF.

V gene TRBV7-2 combines with J gene TRBJ1-2; 7 bases map to TRBD1. This CDR3 has 15 amino acids. Trimming at V came to 5 bases and at J to 5 bases, leaving 11 bases not matched to a gene. Germline V gene sequence: CDR1 SGHTA, CDR2 FQGNSA. CDR3 nucleotide sequence: TGTGCCAGCAGCAACAACAGGGGAGGAGGGTATGGCTACACCTTC. As protein: CASSNNRGGGYGYTF.

V and J are TRBV2 and TRBJ1-3; TRBD1 matches 9 bases. The germline CDR1 and CDR2 sequences are SNHLY and FYNNEI. V dropped 10 bases and J dropped 4; count of bases not matched to a gene: 8. The CDR3 spans 14 residues. CDR3 region: CATKDRGSGNTIYF. The CDR3 DNA follows: TGTGCCACTAAGGACAGGGGTTCGGGAAACACCATATATTTT.

This clone was found a few times. The J gene is TRBJ2-1, the V gene TRBV14, with D hard to call. The V gene lost 0 bases and the J gene lost 8 bases, with 8 bases spanning the gap. Per germline, CDR1 SGHDN and CDR2 FVKESK. The CDR3 length is 13 residues. The CDR3: CASSQDAAYEQFF. In nucleotides, the CDR3 is TGTGCCAGCAGCCAAGACGCGGCCTATGAGCAGTTCTTC.